The 27 T cell receptor beta chains below come from one sample, sequenced in a study of T cell responses to AZD1222 COVID-19 vaccine (dated by TCRdb to the early 2020s). In light of the paper, this sample's time point label describes: baseline before first vaccination. Libraries were prepared through the immunoSEQ multiplex PCR assay. As stored in TCRdb, this immuneACCESS dataset retains in-frame rearrangements with V and J assigned. A fraction of the clones does not appear; measured against another copy, unresolved V genes explain less than half of the discrepancy, and the remainder lacks a known reason. Here the sample has 120,000 or so clones; approximately 89% occur a single time. The ten top clones hold around 4.5% of the sample. Sample: peripheral blood, taken on day 0 of AZD1222 vaccination. The receptors shown here come from an adult in good health.

V and J are TRBV7-2 and TRBJ1-6; no clear D. CDR1 and CDR2 from the germline V gene are SGHTA and FQGNSA. This CDR3 is 16 amino acids long. V lost 5 bases and J 4 bases, leaving 15 bases between the germline ends. CDR3 sequence reads: CASSPQPQSYNSPLHF. The DNA of the CDR3 is TGTGCCAGCAGCCCGCAACCGCAGAGTTATAATTCACCCCTCCACTTT.

The chain couples TRBV9 to TRBJ2-1, with D perhaps assigned TRBD1 or TRBD2 (7 bases each). This CDR3 is built from 14 residues. Trimming removed 0 bases from V and 7 bases from J, with 11 bases in between. Looked up from germline, CDR1 is SGDLS and CDR2 is YYNGEE. CDR3 sequence reads: CASSVAQGGNEQFF. The CDR3 DNA sequence: TGTGCCAGCAGCGTAGCCCAGGGGGGGAATGAGCAGTTCTTC.

The chain carries TRBV7-2 and TRBJ1-3; weak D call: TRBD1 (5 bases). CDR3 length: 15 amino acids. V shed 3 bases and J shed 2 bases, with 11 bases lying between them. The germline V gene encodes CDR1 SGHTA and CDR2 FQGNSA. CDR3 sequence reads: CASSFQGVAGNTIYF. DNA for the CDR3: TGTGCCAGCAGCTTCCAGGGTGTTGCTGGAAACACCATATATTTT.

The chain employs TRBV23-1 and TRBJ2-2, with no clear D. TRBV23-1 is flagged as an ORF with uncertain function. V was trimmed by 0 bases and J by 6 bases, leaving 8 bases between them. This CDR3 region has 14 residues. The CDR3 DNA reads as TGCGCCAGCAGTCAATCTTCTGGGGCCGGGGAGCTGTTTTTT. Translating it yields CASSQSSGAGELFF.

In this sample, this clone turned up once. This chain joins TRBV6-2 or TRBV6-3 and TRBJ2-1; possibly TRBD1 or TRBD2 for D (5 bases each). V was pared by 5 bases and J by 0 bases, with 11 bases between. The CDR3 runs to 15 residues. The germline CDR1 and CDR2 sequences are MNHEY and SVGEGT. CDR3 in amino acids: CASSRDPSSYNEQFF. DNA of the CDR3: TGTGCCAGCAGTAGGGACCCGAGCTCCTACAATGAGCAGTTCTTC.

This chain joins TRBV21-1 and TRBJ1-2; the table's D gene call, TRBD1, was not cross checked with the DNA. TRBV21-1 is noted as a pseudogene. The CDR3 is 12 residues long. Here the CDR3 reads CASSKKQLRYTF. CDR3 nucleotide sequence: TGTGCCAGCAGCAAAAAACAGCTCCGCTACACCTTC.

The V call is TRBV29-1, the J call TRBJ1-1; tentative D call: TRBD1 (5 bases). Per germline, CDR1 SQVTM and CDR2 ANQGSEA. Trimming shortened V by 6 bases and J by 6 bases, and 20 bases separated the two germline ends. This CDR3 comprises 14 residues. The CDR3 sequence is CSVAKGTGGAEAFF. CDR3 DNA: TGCAGCGTCGCAAAAGGGACGGGAGGGGCTGAAGCTTTCTTT.

This rearrangement joins TRBV25-1 to TRBJ1-6; D is ambiguous. The CDR3 extends over 14 amino acids. V lost 2 bases, J lost 7 bases, and 9 bases lay in between. Germline loops: CDR1 MGHDK, CDR2 SYGVNS. DNA for the CDR3: TGTGCCAGCAGTGAAACTCACGGGAATTCACCCCTCCACTTT. It yields the protein CASSETHGNSPLHF.

This clone has only a few counts. The rearrangement joins TRBV29-1 to TRBJ1-4, with D tentatively TRBD1 (6 bases). From germline, CDR1 is SQVTM and CDR2 ANQGSEA. Deletions cut 6 bases from V and 6 bases from J, with 14 bases between. This CDR3 region has 13 residues. The CDR3 sequence is CSVAQGTDEKLFF. For the CDR3, the DNA is TGCAGCGTGGCGCAGGGGACCGATGAAAAACTGTTTTTT.

Only one count was recorded for this clone. The CDR3 sequence is CASSPGWAPSNQPQHF. The CDR3, as DNA: TGTGCCAGCAGCCCAGGCTGGGCACCTAGCAATCAGCCCCAGCATTTT. This chain joins TRBV7-2 and TRBJ1-5; D not certain. V gave up 5 bases and J gave up 0 bases, with 14 bases separating them. This CDR3 is built from 16 residues. CDR1 and CDR2 (germline): SGHTA, FQGNSA.

The chain uses TRBV4-1 and TRBJ1-1; D unclear. CDR1 and CDR2 from the germline V gene are MGHRA and YSYEKL. Trimming shortened V by 5 bases and J by 6 bases, and 19 bases separated the two germline ends. The CDR3 runs to 15 residues. The CDR3 DNA reads TGCGCCAGCAGCGCTCAAAACGACCCAAGGGCTGAAGCTTTCTTT. It yields the protein CASSAQNDPRAEAFF.

This chain connects TRBV4-1 to TRBJ2-3; 11 bases fit TRBD2. The CDR3 covers 15 residues. Germline assignment: CDR1 MGHRA and CDR2 YSYEKL. J gave up 11 bases and V 1 base, and 8 bases lay outside the gene matches. The CDR3 nucleotides read TGCGCCAGCAGCCAAGTGTTAGCGGGGGGGCAACGGCAGTATTTT. Translation gives CASSQVLAGGQRQYF.

The CDR3 DNA is TGTGCCTGGACGGACATGTTGAACACTGAAGCTTTCTTT. Protein sequence: CAWTDMLNTEAFF. This sequence joins TRBV30 and TRBJ1-1, with D tentatively TRBD1 (5 bases). The CDR3 covers 13 residues. The ends were cut back, 4 bases at V and 0 bases at J, with 9 bases in the middle. Germline V CDR1 and CDR2: GTSNPN, SVGIG (reference sequence).

This sequence joins TRBV7-9 and TRBJ1-1, with D uncertain. This CDR3 contains 11 residues. Trimming pared 7 bases from V and 10 bases from J, leaving 13 bases between. Germline V gene data show CDR1 as SEHNR and CDR2 as FQNEAQ (reference sequence). The CDR3 region has the DNA TGTGCCAGCATCCTGCCCGTGGCAGCTTTCTTT. Translation: CASILPVAAFF.

The chain couples TRBV27 to TRBJ2-1; no firm D call. The CDR3 has 15 amino acids. The V end lost 3 bases, the J end lost 4 bases, and 13 bases lay between the germline ends. Germline CDR1 is MNHEY and CDR2 is SMNVEV (reference sequence). CDR3 region: CASSFGQPGYNEQFF. The CDR3 region has the DNA TGTGCCAGCAGTTTCGGCCAGCCGGGTTACAATGAGCAGTTCTTC.

This sequence joins TRBV4-1 and TRBJ2-7, with D possibly being TRBD1 (5 bases). Trimming took off 2 bases at V and 1 base at J, with 9 bases between the two ends. The germline V gene has CDR1 MGHRA and CDR2 YSYEKL. The CDR3 covers 14 residues. CDR3 residues: CASSQNRLSYEQYF. The CDR3 nucleotides are TGCGCCAGCAGCCAAAACAGGTTATCCTACGAGCAGTACTTC.

This chain connects TRBV7-8 to TRBJ2-5; D ambiguous. Trimming removed 1 base at V and 4 bases at J, with 10 bases between. Germline values: CDR1 SGHVS, CDR2 FQNEAQ. The CDR3 is 14 residues long. Here the CDR3 DNA reads TGTGCCAGCAGCTTAGGGTCTAGGCCAGAGACCCAGTACTTC. Encoded protein: CASSLGSRPETQYF.

V is TRBV18 and J is TRBJ1-2; possibly TRBD1 for D (5 bases). V was pared by 6 bases and J by 2 bases, with 19 bases between. Germline CDR1 and CDR2: KGHSH and LQKENI. The CDR3 covers 16 residues. DNA for the CDR3: TGTGCCAGCTCCCAAGGTCTCCAGGGCTCAAACTATGGCTACACCTTC. This translates into CASSQGLQGSNYGYTF.

The V call is TRBV18, the J call TRBJ1-2, with D perhaps matching TRBD1 (5 bases). Germline V gene lookup returns CDR1 KGHSH and CDR2 LQKENI. Trimming left V 3 bases short and J 5 bases short, with 10 bases between. The CDR3 has 13 residues. The CDR3 here is CASSPPRGYGYTF. For the CDR3, the DNA is TGTGCCAGCTCACCCCCTCGGGGGTATGGCTACACCTTC.

The chain carries TRBV2 and TRBJ2-1; a possible D gene is TRBD1 (6 bases). With 5 bases removed from V and 4 bases from J, the gap between germline ends came to 9 bases. Germline V gene data show CDR1 as SNHLY and CDR2 as FYNNEI. This CDR3 spans 13 amino acids. The CDR3 is CASSSDRYNEQFF. CDR3 DNA: TGTGCCAGCAGTTCAGACAGGTACAATGAGCAGTTCTTC. The whole variable domain, remainder taken from reference TRBV2 and TRBJ2-1, is EPEVTQTPSHQVTQMGQEVILRCVPISNHLYFYWYRQILGQKVEFLVSFYNNEISEKSEIFDDQFSVERPDGSNFTLKIRSTKLEDSAMYFCASSSDRYNEQFFGPGTRLTVL.

CDR3 bases: TGCGCCAGCAGCGCCACCGGGTCTCAATCGTTCTCTGGGGCCAACGTCCTGACTTTC. Its protein is CASSATGSQSFSGANVLTF. The chain uses TRBV5-1 and TRBJ2-6, with D uncertain. The CDR3 contains 19 residues. V lost 4 bases and J lost 0, with 20 bases in between. In germline, CDR1 is SGHRS, CDR2 YFSETQ. The variable domain in full, with the rest retrieved from reference TRBV5-1 and TRBJ2-6, is KAGVTQTPRYLIKTRGQQVTLSCSPISGHRSVSWYQQTPGQGLQFLFEYFSETQRNKGNFPGRFSGRQFSNSRSEMNVSTLELGDSALYLCASSATGSQSFSGANVLTFGAGSRLTVL.

V usage is TRBV18 and J usage is TRBJ2-1; D remains unclear. V was clipped by 6 bases and J by 2 bases, with 11 bases between them. The CDR3 spans 14 residues. Per germline, CDR1 KGHSH and CDR2 LQKENI. Here the CDR3 reads CASSQAAAYNEQFF. CDR3 coding DNA: TGTGCCAGCTCCCAGGCGGCCGCCTACAATGAGCAGTTCTTC.

V is TRBV19 and J is TRBJ2-7; 7 bases match TRBD1. The CDR3 runs 13 residues. Germline CDR1 LNHDA, CDR2 SQIVND (reference sequence). V lost 4 bases and J lost 2; bases outside the gene matches: 2. CDR3 protein: CASSRQGAYEQYF. The CDR3, as DNA: TGTGCCAGTAGTAGGCAGGGGGCCTACGAGCAGTACTTC. The whole variable domain, filled in from reference TRBV19 and TRBJ2-7, reads DGGITQSPKYLFRKEGQNVTLSCEQNLNHDAMYWYRQDPGQGLRLIYYSQIVNDFQKGDIAEGYSVSREKKESFPLTVTSAQKNPTAFYLCASSRQGAYEQYFGPGTRLTVT.

This chain connects TRBV25-1 to TRBJ1-1; a weak D match, TRBD1 (6 bases). Deletions cut 7 bases from V and 4 bases from J, with 16 bases between. Germline assignment: CDR1 MGHDK and CDR2 SYGVNS. CDR3 length: 14 amino acids. This CDR3 is CASTEGQGTTEAFF. The CDR3 nucleotides are TGTGCCAGCACCGAGGGGCAGGGGACCACTGAAGCTTTCTTT.

The chain has TRBV6-5 and TRBJ1-5; 7 bases are shared with TRBD1. From germline, CDR1 is MNHEY and CDR2 SVGAGI. V dropped 5 bases and J dropped 4; count of bases not matched to a gene: 2. The CDR3 consists of 13 residues. CDR3: CASSLQGNQPQHF. The CDR3, as DNA: TGTGCCAGCAGTCTACAGGGGAATCAGCCCCAGCATTTT.

V gene TRBV20-1 combines with J gene TRBJ1-1; 8 bases agree with TRBD1. With 3 bases clipped from V and 10 bases from J, the junction kept 4 bases outside the gene matches. The CDR3 consists of 11 residues. Germline V gene lookup returns CDR1 DFQATT and CDR2 SNEGSKA (reference sequence). The chain's CDR3 is CSARNDRGAFF. For the CDR3, the DNA is TGCAGTGCTAGGAACGACAGGGGAGCTTTCTTT.

The count of this clone is one. The rearrangement links TRBV13 to TRBJ2-7; TRBD2 matches 8 bases. Germline values: CDR1 PRHDT, CDR2 FYEKMQ (reference sequence). The CDR3 has 14 amino acids. V lost 6 bases, J lost 2 bases, and 6 bases stayed unmatched. CDR3 region: CASRAAGGPYEQYF. Here the CDR3 DNA reads TGTGCCAGCAGAGCGGCGGGAGGTCCCTACGAGCAGTACTTC.